The rows below give T cell receptor beta chains drawn from one sample of a study of OX40 agonist ivuxolimab in advanced cancers. Profiling relied on immunoSEQ multiplex PCR, and the TCRdb table lists in-frame clones only, not all of them. Of approximately 100,000 clones listed, less than 95% were seen once; the top ten hold 0.31%. Specimen: CD4+ or CD8+ T cells sorted from blood, collected in a trial of the OX40 agonist ivuxolimab. Receptors originate from an adult with an advanced solid tumor such as melanoma, head and neck, liver or kidney cancer. Each CDR3 is given with its conserved first and last residue. The D gene is left open where the match is weak. A row's size may be missing; if present it is once, few, many or a size class.

TRBV14,.,13,TRBJ1-1,.,TGTGCCAGCAGCCAAGGGGTAGATACTGAAGCTTTCTTT,CASSQGVDTEAFF
TRBV15,.,15,TRBJ2-2,.,TGTGCCACCAGCAGAGGGCTATCTTCCTCCGGGGAGCTGTTTTTT,CATSRGLSSSGELFF
TRBV2,.,14,TRBJ1-2,TRBD1,TGTGCCAGCAGTGGGGGACAGGGGAGCTATGGCTACACCTTC,CASSGGQGSYGYTF
TRBV4-1,.,16,TRBJ2-1,TRBD2,TGCGCCAGCAGCCTTTGGACTAGCGGGGCCTACAATGAGCAGTTCTTC,CASSLWTSGAYNEQFF
TRBV13,.,18,TRBJ2-4,TRBD2,TGTGCCAGCAGCGTGGGACTAGCGGGGACCCTAGCCAAAAACATTCAGTACTTC,CASSVGLAGTLAKNIQYF
TRBV11-2,.,15,TRBJ2-3,.,TGTGCCAGCAGCTGGGGGCCACTGGGCACAGATACGCAGTATTTT,CASSWGPLGTDTQYF
TRBV18,.,14,TRBJ2-5,.,TGTGCCAGCTCACCACCTTCTCAGATGGAGACCCAGTACTTC,CASSPPSQMETQYF
TRBV7-9,.,14,TRBJ1-1,.,TGTGCCAGCAGCCGGACGGGGGGGCAAACTGAAGCTTTCTTT,CASSRTGGQTEAFF
TRBV6-4,once,14,TRBJ1-2,.,TGTGCCAGCAGCCGGACAGCTACTAACTATGGCTACACCTTC,CASSRTATNYGYTF
TRBV4-2,.,16,TRBJ2-7,TRBD2,TGTGCCAGCAGCCAAGATCAGGCTAGCGGGACCTACGAGCAGTACTTC,CASSQDQASGTYEQYF
TRBV4-3,.,15,TRBJ1-1,TRBD1,TGCGCCAGCAGCCAAGGACAGGGCTACGACACTGAAGCTTTCTTT,CASSQGQGYDTEAFF
TRBV9,.,13,TRBJ2-3,.,TGTGCCAGCAGCGGGACGGCCTTAGATACGCAGTATTTT,CASSGTALDTQYF
TRBV7-2,.,16,TRBJ2-5,TRBD2,TGTGCCAGCAGCTTAATCGGGACTAGCAGTCAAGAGACCCAGTACTTC,CASSLIGTSSQETQYF
TRBV6-6,few,13,TRBJ1-5,.,TGTGCCAGCAGTTACCAGGGAAATCAGCCCCAGCATTTT,CASSYQGNQPQHF
TRBV6-5,.,15,TRBJ1-2,.,TGTGCCAGCAGTTCGGACGGGAACCGTGTATCTGGCTACACCTTC,CASSSDGNRVSGYTF
TRBV23-1,.,15,TRBJ2-7,TRBD1,TGCGCCAGCCCGTCACCGGGACAGGGGATGGGCGAGCAGTACTTC,CASPSPGQGMGEQYF
TRBV7-9,.,13,TRBJ1-2,.,TGTGCCAGCAGCTTAGACGGGCACTATGGCTACACCTTC,CASSLDGHYGYTF
TRBV5-6,once,13,TRBJ2-1,.,TGTGCCAGCAGCTTAGCAGGGGGGAATGAGCAGTTCTTC,CASSLAGGNEQFF
TRBV11-1,.,16,TRBJ2-7,TRBD1,TGTGCCAGCAGCCACCTACTGGGACAGGGGATCTACGAGCAGTACTTC,CASSHLLGQGIYEQYF
TRBV5-1,.,13,TRBJ2-2,.,TGCGCCAGCAGCTTGGGGAACACCGGGGAGCTGTTTTTT,CASSLGNTGELFF
TRBV6-1,.,14,TRBJ1-5,.,TGTGCCACCAGACCGGGGCAGAGCAATCAGCCCCAGCATTTT,CATRPGQSNQPQHF
TRBV7-6,few,15,TRBJ2-7,TRBD2,TGTGCCAGCAGCTTAGCCGGGACTAGGGGCTACGAGCAGTACTTC,CASSLAGTRGYEQYF
TRBV7-8,.,14,TRBJ2-5,.,TGTGCCAGCAGCTTAACACCCCTCCGGGAGACCCAGTACTTC,CASSLTPLRETQYF
TRBV14,.,13,TRBJ1-1,.,TGTGCCAGCAGCCAAGACTGGACAGCCGAAGCTTTCTTT,CASSQDWTAEAFF
TRBV28,.,15,TRBJ2-5,TRBD2,TGTGCCAGCAGTTTAGGGGGGAGGGTCTGGGAGACCCAGTACTTC,CASSLGGRVWETQYF
TRBV7-2,.,13,TRBJ2-7,TRBD1,TGTGCCAGCAGCTTTATACAGGGGAGTGAGCAGTACTTC,CASSFIQGSEQYF
TRBV28,.,15,TRBJ2-7,TRBD2,TGTGCCAGCAGTGGACTAGCGGGAGGGCCCCACGAGCAGTACTTC,CASSGLAGGPHEQYF
TRBV14,.,12,TRBJ1-2,.,TGTGCCAGCAGCCAAGAGACATTCGGCTACACCTTC,CASSQETFGYTF
TRBV2,once,13,TRBJ2-5,TRBD1,TGTGCCAGCAGGACAGGGGGAGGAGAGACCCAGTACTTC,CASRTGGGETQYF
TRBV6-5,.,13,TRBJ2-5,.,TGTGCCAGCAGTTACTCGCGCCGAGAGACCCAGTACTTC,CASSYSRRETQYF
TRBV4-3,.,13,TRBJ2-5,TRBD1,TGCGCCAGCAGCCAAGATAAGGGGGCGACCCAGTACTTC,CASSQDKGATQYF
TRBV7-2,.,13,TRBJ1-5,.,TGTGCCAGCAGCTCAAACAATTATCAGCCCCAGCATTTT,CASSSNNYQPQHF
TRBV30,.,14,TRBJ2-7,.,TGTGCCTGCCCGGCGCAGGGTAAGCCCTACGAGCAGTACTTC,CACPAQGKPYEQYF
TRBV7-2,.,15,TRBJ2-2,.,TGTGCCAGCAGCTTTAGGCAGTCCAACACCGGGGAGCTGTTTTTT,CASSFRQSNTGELFF
TRBV29-1,.,16,TRBJ1-2,.,TGCAGCGTTGAAGATTCCCCGGGACTCGTGGGCTATGGCTACACCTTC,CSVEDSPGLVGYGYTF
TRBV7-9,.,16,TRBJ2-3,TRBD2,TGTGCCAGCAGCTTGGGTTCTAGCGGGGGCACAGATACGCAGTATTTT,CASSLGSSGGTDTQYF
TRBV2,.,14,TRBJ2-1,TRBD2,TGTGCCAGCAGTAATGGGGGAGGGGCCAATGAGCAGTTCTTC,CASSNGGGANEQFF
TRBV11-2,.,12,TRBJ2-7,.,TGTGCCAGCAGCTTAACCGTCTACGAGCAGTACTTC,CASSLTVYEQYF
TRBV7-6,.,15,TRBJ2-3,.,TGTGCCAGCAGCTTAGCGATGGGGAACACAGATACGCAGTATTTT,CASSLAMGNTDTQYF
TRBV28,.,14,TRBJ2-7,.,TGTGCCAGCAGTTTATACATGACCGCCTACGAGCAGTACTTC,CASSLYMTAYEQYF
TRBV28,.,14,TRBJ2-5,TRBD2,TGTGCCAGCAGCTCTAGCGGGAGAAAAGAGACCCAGTACTTC,CASSSSGRKETQYF
TRBV9,.,16,TRBJ2-1,TRBD2,TGTGCCAGCAGCGCGACTAGCGGGAGCTTCTACAATGAGCAGTTCTTC,CASSATSGSFYNEQFF
TRBV5-1,.,15,TRBJ2-7,.,TGCGCCAGCAGCAACCAAGACACAGGTTCCTACGAGCAGTACTTC,CASSNQDTGSYEQYF
TRBV7-3,.,14,TRBJ1-1,.,TGTGCCAGCAGCTTCGGGACACTGAACACTGAAGCTTTCTTT,CASSFGTLNTEAFF
TRBV27,.,15,TRBJ1-5,TRBD1,TGTGCCAGCAGGCCCGGACAGGGTCCGAATCAGCCCCAGCATTTT,CASRPGQGPNQPQHF
TRBV7-8,.,14,TRBJ2-7,.,TGTGCCAGCAGCTTACGGGACGTATCCTACGAGCAGTACTTC,CASSLRDVSYEQYF
TRBV7-9,.,15,TRBJ1-1,.,TGTGCCAGCAGCTTAGCAGGCTGGCGCCCCACTGAAGCTTTCTTT,CASSLAGWRPTEAFF
TRBV10-3,.,15,TRBJ2-1,TRBD2,TGTGCCATCAGTGAGGGGACTAGCGGGAGGGCCGAGCAGTTCTTC,CAISEGTSGRAEQFF
TRBV5-1,.,12,TRBJ2-5,.,TGCGCCAGCAGCTTGACCCAAGAGACCCAGTACTTC,CASSLTQETQYF
TRBV18,.,15,TRBJ1-1,TRBD1,TGTGCCAGCTCATCCCGACAGGGGGCCTACACTGAAGCTTTCTTT,CASSSRQGAYTEAFF
TRBV18,.,16,TRBJ2-3,TRBD2,TGTGCCAGCTCATCCCTCGGGACTAGCGACACAGATACGCAGTATTTT,CASSSLGTSDTDTQYF
TRBV11-2,.,15,TRBJ2-3,TRBD2,TGTGCCAGCAGCCGACTAGCGGGACGCACAGATACGCAGTATTTT,CASSRLAGRTDTQYF
TRBV6-1,.,13,TRBJ2-7,.,TGTGCCAGCAGGGCTTACCCGGGCTACGAGCAGTACTTC,CASRAYPGYEQYF
TRBV5-4,.,14,TRBJ2-5,.,TGTGCCAGCAGCTCCCCGGGCCATCCAGAGACCCAGTACTTC,CASSSPGHPETQYF